Listed below are T cell receptor beta chains from one sample, sequenced in a study of Graves' ophthalmopathy and Graves' hyperthyroidism. Each CDR3 protein is one row after TCRdb ran MiXCR on the multiplex PCR reads. The repertoire has some 520,000 distinct CDR3 sequences, around an eighth of them found once; the top ten carry more than 8.5%. Sample: blood. These receptors all come from a woman aged 25-40 years with Graves' ophthalmopathy. CDR3s include the opening cysteine and the closing phenylalanine or tryptophan. D genes are given only for firm matches. Clone size appears in some rows only: once, few, many, or a class for an expanded clone.

j_call clone_size v_call d_call cdr3_aa cdr3_nt
TRBJ2-7 many TRBV12-3/TRBV12-4 TRBD1 CASTLSRDRNYEQYF TGTGCCAGCACTCTGAGCCGGGACAGGAACTACGAGCAGTACTTC
TRBJ1-1 many TRBV5-1 TRBD1 CASSLLLGQGNTEAFF TGCGCCAGCAGCTTGCTGTTAGGACAGGGGAACACTGAAGCTTTCTTT
TRBJ1-6 many TRBV19 - CASSIGGDLNSPLHF TGTGCCAGTAGTATAGGCGGGGATTTAAATTCACCCCTCCACTTT
TRBJ2-5 many TRBV30 - CAGQSLQETQYF TGTGCCGGGCAGAGCTTACAAGAGACCCAGTACTTC
TRBJ2-2 - TRBV24-1 - CATSDPGANTGELFF TGTGCCACCAGTGATCCGGGGGCGAACACCGGGGAGCTGTTTTTT
TRBJ1-2 few TRBV6-5 TRBD1 CASSTRTGPYGYTF TGTGCCAGCAGCACTCGGACAGGGCCTTATGGCTACACCTTC
TRBJ1-1 many TRBV12-3/TRBV12-4 - CASSYGPIFTEAFF TGTGCCAGCAGTTATGGGCCCATCTTCACTGAAGCTTTCTTT
TRBJ1-5 many TRBV30 - CAWSVGPLKPQHF TGTGCCTGGAGTGTTGGACCCCTAAAGCCCCAGCATTTT
TRBJ2-5 many TRBV20-1 TRBD1 CSANTGEETQYF TGCAGTGCCAATACAGGGGAAGAGACCCAGTACTTC
TRBJ2-4 many TRBV28 - CASSLGSKNIQYF TGTGCCAGCAGTTTAGGGAGCAAAAACATTCAGTACTTC
TRBJ1-5 - TRBV28 - CASSLLQGISNQPQHF TGTGCCAGCAGTTTATTGCAGGGAATAAGCAATCAGCCCCAGCATTTT
TRBJ1-5 - TRBV30 - CAWSSASYNQPQHF TGTGCCTGGAGTTCGGCGTCATACAATCAGCCCCAGCATTTT
TRBJ2-6 many TRBV28 TRBD2 CASSPLADYSGANVLTF TGTGCCAGCAGTCCACTAGCGGATTACTCTGGGGCCAACGTCCTGACTTTC
TRBJ1-2 many TRBV24-1 - CATSQSGNYGYTF TGTGCCACCAGTCAGAGCGGCAACTATGGCTACACCTTC